Included here is one T cell receptor (beta chain) sequence, with context. The CDR3 contains 15 residues. After removal of 5 bases from V and 3 bases from J, the junction contained 5 bases not matched to a gene. CDR1 is SGHRS, CDR2 YFSETQ, per germline. Unique molecular identifiers were incorporated into the prepared TCRbeta library. TCRdb re-derived calls from the PCR reads in MiXCR, one entry per CDR3 protein. The sample shows more than 550,000 distinct CDR3 sequences, approximately 10% of them seen only once. This entry comes from a study of T-cell reconstitution after alpha-beta-depleted transplantation in children.

The sample here was PBMCs from the stem cell graft donor, taken from the stem cell graft. The chain uses TRBV5-1 and TRBJ2-7; 13 bases align to TRBD2. The sequence came from a human donor who donated a stem cell graft to a child with acute myeloid leukemia. This CDR3 is CASSSGLAGDYEQYF. CDR3 sequence (DNA): TGCGCCAGCAGTTCCGGACTAGCGGGAGACTACGAGCAGTACTTC.